The 8 T cell receptor beta chains in this list originate from one sample, sequenced in a study of cytomegalovirus exposure and HLA in healthy donors. The PCR used 60 Vbeta and 13 Jbeta primers. The assay was immunoSEQ multiplex PCR, and TCRdb's table has in-frame clones only and misses some. The table lists about 150,000 clones, around 79% of them singletons. Material for sequencing was PBMCs. The receptors originated from a woman aged 40-49 years in good health and CMV-seropositive.

CDR3 loop: CASSVDRGATDTQYF. For the CDR3, the DNA is TGCGCCAGCAGCGTGGACAGGGGAGCGACAGATACGCAGTATTTT. The V call is TRBV5-1, the J call TRBJ2-3; TRBD1 aligns across 9 bases. After removal of 4 bases from V and 3 bases from J, the junction contained 6 bases not matched to a gene. CDR3 length: 15 amino acids. Germline V gives CDR1 SGHRS, CDR2 YFSETQ.

Remarks on this clone: One junction end disagrees with the germline gene, perhaps due to a read error. This chain connects TRBV7-2 to TRBJ2-7, with D possibly matching TRBD2 (5 bases). Germline CDR1 SGHTA, CDR2 FQGNSA. The CDR3 totals 12 residues. The CDR3 DNA reads TGTGCCAGCAGTTCAGGTGCGGGCGAGCGGTACTTC. Protein: CASSSGAGERYF.

The table lists this clone with a few counts. The chain is built from TRBV6-1 and TRBJ1-5; D possibly corresponds to TRBD1 (5 bases). This CDR3 spans 17 amino acids. V dropped 0 bases and J dropped 2 bases, with 14 bases sitting between them. Germline CDR1 is MNHNS and CDR2 is SASEGT. In nucleotides, the CDR3 is TGTGCCAGCAGTGAAGCACGGGGGGTGTTAGGCAATCAGCCCCAGCATTTT. Residues: CASSEARGVLGNQPQHF.

Comments on this clone: Other DNA variants within this sample encode the same CDR3. The CDR3 DNA follows: TGTGCCAGCAGCCAACTAGCGGGGGGAACAGATACGCAGTATTTT. It is translated as CASSQLAGGTDTQYF. The chain couples TRBV7-3 to TRBJ2-3; 12 bases match TRBD2. Germline-derived CDR1 and CDR2 are SGHTA and FQGTGA. Trimming cost V 5 bases and J 3 bases; bases outside gene matches: 3. The CDR3 covers 15 residues.

V and J are TRBV25-1 and TRBJ1-2; D is perhaps TRBD1 (6 bases). The V gene's germline CDR1 is MGHDK and CDR2 SYGVNS. Trimming took 1 base from V and 9 from J, leaving 24 bases between them. This CDR3 spans 17 amino acids. The CDR3 sequence is CASSESKQGIRGVSYTF. The CDR3 nucleotides read TGTGCCAGCAGTGAATCGAAACAGGGAATAAGAGGGGTTAGCTACACCTTC.

The V gene is TRBV13, the J gene TRBJ1-2, with TRBD1 identical over 12 bases. J gave up 2 bases and V 4 bases, and 8 bases lay outside the gene matches. CDR1 is PRHDT and CDR2 is FYEKMQ in the germline V gene (reference sequence). The CDR3 contains 17 residues. CDR3 in amino acids: CASSSRPGQGANYGYTF. The CDR3 DNA follows: TGTGCCAGCAGCTCCCGTCCGGGACAGGGGGCGAACTATGGCTACACCTTC. Based on the CDR3 plus reference TRBV13 and TRBJ1-2, the full variable domain is AAGVIQSPRHLIKEKRETATLKCYPIPRHDTVYWYQQGPGQDPQFLISFYEKMQSDKGSIPDRFSAQQFSDYHSELNMSSLELGDSALYFCASSSRPGQGANYGYTFGSGTRLTVV.

The V call is TRBV7-2, the J call TRBJ1-1; D ambiguous. V was pared by 5 bases and J by 8 bases, with 18 bases between. Germline lookup yields CDR1 SGHTA and CDR2 FQGNSA. The CDR3 length is 14 residues. The CDR3 bases are TGTGCCAGCAGCCCCCCCAACTCCAGGCCCGAAGCTTTCTTT. This encodes CASSPPNSRPEAFF.

The chain uses TRBV11-2 and TRBJ1-2, with 8 bases identical to TRBD1. Trimming cost V 1 base and J 4 bases; bases outside gene matches: 5. The CDR3 length is 15 residues. The germline CDR1 and CDR2 sequences are SGHAT and FQNNGV. For the CDR3, the DNA is TGTGCCAGCAGCTTAGGGACAGGGCCCGTCTATGGCTACACCTTC. Encoded protein: CASSLGTGPVYGYTF.